There are many counts of the clone carrying this T cell receptor beta chain. The antigen is not known. The data belong to a study of T cell repertoires in cytomegalovirus infection. Study-level findings and limits: HLA-C-restricted CMV clonotypes gave the most frequent clonotype in two of eight donors.

CDR1 and CDR2 from the germline V gene are SGHTA and FQGNSA. J was trimmed by 7 bases and V by 3 bases; bases with no gene match: 0. The CDR3 has 14 amino acids. TCRdb re-called the reads through MiXCR, storing one row per CDR3 protein. Of 250,000 to 350,000 distinct CDR3 sequences listed, roughly 25% are singletons. The rearrangement uses TRBV7-2 and TRBJ1-6, with 10 bases that match TRBD1. The sequencing sample was made of PBMCs. The TCR sequence derives from a human donor in good health (CMV status not recorded). Some clones in this sample may be carry-over from other donors' samples. The CDR3 loop is CASSLDRGNSPLHF. As DNA, the CDR3 is TGTGCCAGCAGCTTGGACAGGGGGAATTCACCCCTCCACTTT.